This T cell receptor (beta chain) was obtained from a study of regulatory T cells in long-lasting Graves disease. The wider study: The study enrolled newly diagnosed Graves' patients on antithyroid drugs under 3 months.

This clonotype was counted a few times. Sequencing libraries for TCR beta were prepared with iRepertoire HTBI primers and Arm-PCR of CDR3 regions. TCRdb used MiXCR to reprocess the multiplex PCR reads, holding one entry per CDR3 protein. The sample includes over 300,000 distinct CDR3 sequences, about a sixth of them seen just once. V was cut by 5 bases and J by 5 bases, with 13 bases left in between. CDR3 size: 14 residues. The germline V gene encodes CDR1 MNHEY and CDR2 SMNVEV (reference sequence). Sample time point: newly diagnosed GD, antithyroid drugs for less than 3 months. Construction of the TCR library relied on RNA isolated from PBMCs. American Thyroid Association guidelines defined Graves' disease diagnosis.

The V and J genes are TRBV27 and TRBJ1-5, with D unresolved. The sample here was peripheral blood mononuclear cells (PBMCs), taken at new diagnosis, from a patient treated with antithyroid drugs. The clonotype comes from a female donor with Graves disease. The chain's CDR3 is CASSPYLSDQPQHF. DNA for the CDR3: TGTGCCAGCAGTCCGTACCTCTCAGATCAGCCCCAGCATTTT.